The rows below give T cell receptor beta chains drawn from one sample of a study of early T cells in non-severe SARS-CoV-2 infection. Using its own MiXCR run on the 5' RACE reads, TCRdb lists one record per CDR3 protein. In the table there are 84,000 or so distinct CDR3 sequences, 14% to 15% of which are singletons. Sequencing used whole blood. All receptors derive from an adult who was a healthcare worker with PCR-confirmed SARS-CoV-2 infection or an uninfected control (not recorded which). Each CDR3 is given with its conserved first and last residue. Fields, in order: CDR3 protein, CDR3 DNA, J gene, V gene, clone size, D gene. D genes are given only for firm matches. The size field is filled for only some rows; it gives once, few, many or a size class.

CDR3aa: CSAAPVGVNEAFF
CDR3nt: TGCAGTGCAGCCCCTGTAGGGGTGAATGAAGCTTTCTTT
j_gene: TRBJ1-1
v_gene: TRBV20-1
abundance: few
d_gene: .

CDR3aa: CASSLAGFSNEQFF
CDR3nt: TGTGCCAGCAGCTTGGCCGGGTTTAGCAATGAGCAGTTCTTC
j_gene: TRBJ2-1
v_gene: TRBV11-3
abundance: .
d_gene: .

CDR3aa: CASSLQRGYTEAFF
CDR3nt: TGTGCCAGCAGTCTCCAACGGGGCTACACTGAAGCTTTCTTT
j_gene: TRBJ1-1
v_gene: TRBV12-3/TRBV12-4
abundance: .
d_gene: .

CDR3aa: CASSLMATNYGYTF
CDR3nt: TGTGCCAGCAGTTTAATGGCGACTAACTATGGCTACACCTTC
j_gene: TRBJ1-2
v_gene: TRBV28
abundance: few
d_gene: .

CDR3aa: CASGRGNEQFF
CDR3nt: TGTGCCAGCGGTAGGGGGAATGAGCAGTTCTTC
j_gene: TRBJ2-1
v_gene: TRBV25-1
abundance: .
d_gene: .

CDR3aa: CSARGGGGDEETQYF
CDR3nt: TGCAGTGCTAGAGGCGGCGGGGGGGACGAAGAGACCCAGTACTTC
j_gene: TRBJ2-5
v_gene: TRBV20-1
abundance: .
d_gene: TRBD2

CDR3aa: CASSYSTDYEQYF
CDR3nt: TGTGCCAGCAGTTATTCGACGGACTACGAGCAGTACTTC
j_gene: TRBJ2-7
v_gene: TRBV6-9
abundance: once
d_gene: .

CDR3aa: CASGNPGNTEAFF
CDR3nt: TGCGCCAGCGGCAACCCCGGGAACACTGAAGCTTTCTTT
j_gene: TRBJ1-1
v_gene: TRBV5-1
abundance: few
d_gene: .

CDR3aa: CASSLVGFTGGGTEAFF
CDR3nt: TGCGCCAGCAGCTTGGTCGGTTTTACAGGGGGCGGCACTGAAGCTTTCTTT
j_gene: TRBJ1-1
v_gene: TRBV5-1
abundance: many
d_gene: TRBD1

CDR3aa: CSAGTGGFHEQFF
CDR3nt: TGCAGCGCCGGGACAGGGGGCTTCCATGAGCAGTTCTTC
j_gene: TRBJ2-1
v_gene: TRBV29-1
abundance: few
d_gene: TRBD1

CDR3aa: CASSLTLSSYEQYF
CDR3nt: TGTGCCAGCAGCTTAACCCTTAGCTCCTACGAGCAGTACTTC
j_gene: TRBJ2-7
v_gene: TRBV11-1
abundance: few
d_gene: .

CDR3aa: CASSVDDSQYNEQFF
CDR3nt: TGTGCCAGCAGCGTAGATGACAGCCAATACAATGAGCAGTTCTTC
j_gene: TRBJ2-1
v_gene: TRBV9
abundance: many
d_gene: .

CDR3aa: CASSPTTDNSPLHF
CDR3nt: TGTGCCAGCTCACCCACGACAGATAATTCACCCCTCCACTTT
j_gene: TRBJ1-6
v_gene: TRBV18
abundance: .
d_gene: .

CDR3aa: CASSSPGLAYNEQFF
CDR3nt: TGTGCCAGCAGCTCCCCGGGACTAGCCTACAATGAGCAGTTCTTC
j_gene: TRBJ2-1
v_gene: TRBV7-3
abundance: .
d_gene: TRBD2

CDR3aa: CASSKLNTGELFF
CDR3nt: TGTGCCAGCAGCAAACTAAACACCGGGGAGCTGTTTTTT
j_gene: TRBJ2-2
v_gene: TRBV6-2/TRBV6-3
abundance: .
d_gene: .

CDR3aa: CASSELAGYSNQPQHF
CDR3nt: TGTGCCAGCAGTGAACTCGCAGGATATAGCAATCAGCCCCAGCATTTT
j_gene: TRBJ1-5
v_gene: TRBV6-1
abundance: .
d_gene: .